The rows below give T cell receptor beta chains drawn from one sample of a study of CD8 T cells in ankylosing spondylitis. TCRdb ran MiXCR on the 5' RACE reads and lists one entry per CDR3 protein. The sample has roughly 490,000 distinct CDR3 sequences, roughly 5% seen once. Source material: blood, either unsorted or a sorted T cell fraction (not recorded which). These TCRs come from a male donor with ankylosing spondylitis. Each CDR3 is given with its conserved first and last residue. The D gene is left open where the match is weak. Not every row has a clone size; where given, it reads once, few, many or a size class.

j_call v_call d_call clone_size cdr3_aa cdr3_nt
TRBJ2-1 TRBV9 TRBD2 many CASSAGLAGGGFNEQFF TGTGCCAGCAGCGCAGGACTAGCGGGAGGAGGGTTCAATGAGCAGTTCTTC
TRBJ1-1 TRBV7-9 . many CASSIEVSMNTEAFF TGTGCCAGCAGCATAGAAGTATCCATGAACACTGAAGCTTTCTTT
TRBJ2-3 TRBV28 TRBD1 many CASSRRDRDTDTQYF TGTGCCAGCAGTAGGAGGGACAGGGACACAGATACGCAGTATTTT
TRBJ2-7 TRBV5-1 . many CASSRARTNALSEQYF TGCGCCAGCAGCAGAGCTCGGACAAACGCCCTGAGCGAGCAGTACTTC
TRBJ2-5 TRBV28 . many CASSFAGETQYF TGTGCCAGCAGTTTCGCGGGTGAGACCCAGTACTTC
TRBJ2-1 TRBV3-1 . many CASSQEVEDEQFF TGTGCCAGCAGCCAAGAGGTGGAGGATGAGCAGTTCTTC
TRBJ2-3 TRBV7-2 TRBD2 many CASSVTSGRSDTQYF TGTGCCAGCAGCGTAACTAGCGGGAGATCAGATACGCAGTATTTT
TRBJ2-4 TRBV7-2 . many CASSPQSSARFNIQYF TGTGCCAGCAGCCCCCAGTCTAGCGCACGTTTCAACATTCAGTACTTC
TRBJ2-7 TRBV7-2 . many CASSLYRASSYEQYF TGTGCCAGCAGCTTGTACAGGGCTAGCTCCTACGAGCAGTACTTC
TRBJ1-5 TRBV3-1 . many CASSQAGGPQHF TGTGCCAGCAGCCAAGCTGGGGGGCCCCAGCATTTT
TRBJ1-1 TRBV5-1 . many CASSFSEGVTEAFF TGCGCCAGCAGCTTTTCGGAGGGGGTCACTGAAGCTTTCTTT
TRBJ1-4 TRBV20-1 . many CSASRMVEEKLFF TGCAGTGCTTCCCGGATGGTCGAGGAAAAACTGTTTTTT
TRBJ2-7 TRBV19 . many CASSIGGSGSYEQYF TGTGCCAGTAGTATCGGGGGCTCGGGCTCCTACGAGCAGTACTTC
TRBJ2-1 TRBV11-3 . many CASSREVFSREQFF TGTGCCAGCAGCCGAGAGGTTTTTTCGAGGGAGCAGTTCTTC
TRBJ2-1 TRBV12-3/TRBV12-4 TRBD1 few CASRGQGNNEQFF TGTGCCAGCAGGGGACAGGGAAACAATGAGCAGTTCTTC
TRBJ2-1 TRBV30 TRBD2 many CAWTTPGLATNEQFF TGTGCCTGGACAACCCCGGGACTAGCGACCAATGAGCAGTTCTTC
TRBJ2-1 TRBV15 TRBD2 many CATSRTGLGRDEQFF TGTGCCACCAGCAGAACGGGACTAGGTCGCGATGAGCAGTTCTTC
TRBJ2-5 TRBV6-2/TRBV6-3 . many CASSYKRGSIYQETQYF TGTGCCAGCAGTTACAAGAGAGGGAGCATATACCAAGAGACCCAGTACTTC
TRBJ1-1 TRBV7-9 . many CASSLRWANEAFF TGTGCCAGCAGCTTACGATGGGCAAATGAAGCTTTCTTT
TRBJ2-7 TRBV27 . many CASSRELRVWSYEQYF TGTGCCAGCAGCAGGGAGCTGAGGGTCTGGTCCTACGAGCAGTACTTC
TRBJ2-3 TRBV6-2/TRBV6-3 TRBD2 few CASSRLGLAGGGDTQYF TGTGCCAGCAGCCGCCTGGGACTAGCGGGAGGGGGAGATACGCAGTATTTT
TRBJ2-7 TRBV20-1 . many CSASPALLLWEQYF TGCAGTGCTTCGCCCGCCTTACTCCTCTGGGAGCAGTACTTC
TRBJ2-7 TRBV5-1 TRBD2 many CASSLGGTSGYEQYF TGCGCCAGCAGCTTGGGAGGGACTAGCGGTTACGAGCAGTACTTC
TRBJ2-1 TRBV10-3 . . CAISVRQWDEQFF TGTGCCATCAGCGTACGACAGTGGGATGAGCAGTTCTTC